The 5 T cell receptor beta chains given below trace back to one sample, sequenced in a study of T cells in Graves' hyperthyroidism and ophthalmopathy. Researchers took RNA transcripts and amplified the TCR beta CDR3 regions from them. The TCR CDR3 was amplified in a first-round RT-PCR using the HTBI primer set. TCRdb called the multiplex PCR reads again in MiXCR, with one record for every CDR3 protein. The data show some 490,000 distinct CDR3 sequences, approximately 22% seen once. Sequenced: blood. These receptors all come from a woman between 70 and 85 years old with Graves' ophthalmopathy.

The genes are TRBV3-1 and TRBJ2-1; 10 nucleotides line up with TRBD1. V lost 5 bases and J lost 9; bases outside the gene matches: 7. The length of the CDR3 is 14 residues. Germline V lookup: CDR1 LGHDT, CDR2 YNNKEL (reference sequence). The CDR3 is CASSDRGRYVEQFF. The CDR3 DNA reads TGTGCCAGCAGCGACAGGGGGCGTTACGTTGAGCAGTTCTTC.

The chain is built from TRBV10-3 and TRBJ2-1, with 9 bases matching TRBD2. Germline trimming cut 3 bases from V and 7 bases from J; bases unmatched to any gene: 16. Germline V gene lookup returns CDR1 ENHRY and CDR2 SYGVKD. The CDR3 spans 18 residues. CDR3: CAISELRRAGGGLNEQFF. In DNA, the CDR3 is TGTGCCATCAGTGAACTTCGCCGAGCGGGAGGAGGGCTTAATGAGCAGTTCTTC.

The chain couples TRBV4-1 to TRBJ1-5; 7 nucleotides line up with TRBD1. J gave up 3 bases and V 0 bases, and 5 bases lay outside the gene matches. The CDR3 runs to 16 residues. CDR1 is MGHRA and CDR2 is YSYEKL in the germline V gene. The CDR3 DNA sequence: TGCGCCAGCAGCCAAGATACAGGGGCGAACAATCAGCCCCAGCATTTT. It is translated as CASSQDTGANNQPQHF.

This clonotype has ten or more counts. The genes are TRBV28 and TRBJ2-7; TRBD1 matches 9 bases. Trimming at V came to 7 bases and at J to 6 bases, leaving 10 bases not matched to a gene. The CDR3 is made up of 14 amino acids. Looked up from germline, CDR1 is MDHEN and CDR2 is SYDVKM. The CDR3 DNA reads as TGTGCCAGCAAGGAGGGGACAGGGATTAGCGAGCAGTACTTC. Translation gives CASKEGTGISEQYF.

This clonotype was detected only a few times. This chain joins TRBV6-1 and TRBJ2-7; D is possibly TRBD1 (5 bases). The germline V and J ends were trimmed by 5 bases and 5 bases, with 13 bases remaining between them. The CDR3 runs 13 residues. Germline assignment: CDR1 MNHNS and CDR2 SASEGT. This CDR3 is CASSRSRVHEQYF. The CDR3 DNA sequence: TGTGCCAGCAGTAGAAGCAGGGTCCACGAGCAGTACTTC.